Below, 23 T cell receptor beta chains from the same sample are listed, as sequenced in a study of T cell repertoires in cytomegalovirus infection. Each CDR3 protein is one row after TCRdb ran MiXCR on the reads. Of about 300,000 distinct CDR3 sequences listed, around 9.1% are singletons. Sequencing used PBMCs. These TCRs come from a human donor in good health (CMV status not recorded). Some clones in this sample may be carry-over from other donors' samples.

This clonotype has a count of ten or more. The rearrangement joins TRBV7-3 to TRBJ2-1, with TRBD2 identical over 10 bases. V lost 5 bases to trimming and J lost 0 bases; unmatched junction nucleotides: 4. Germline CDR1 is SGHTA and CDR2 is FQGTGA. The CDR3 is 16 residues long. CDR3 residues: CASSLAGESSYNEQFF. CDR3 coding DNA: TGTGCCAGCAGCCTAGCGGGGGAAAGCTCCTACAATGAGCAGTTCTTC.

This clonotype was counted at least ten times. The chain uses TRBV2 and TRBJ2-2; 14 bases are a match to TRBD2. This CDR3 comprises 15 residues. Germline loops: CDR1 SNHLY, CDR2 FYNNEI. Trimming took 7 bases from V and 6 from J; bases not matched to a gene: 4. The CDR3 is CASTLTSGGAGELFF. As DNA, the CDR3 is TGTGCCAGCACCCTGACTAGCGGGGGGGCCGGGGAGCTGTTTTTT.

This clonotype was observed at least ten times. V gene TRBV20-1 combines with J gene TRBJ1-2; no firm D call. Per the germline V gene, CDR1 is DFQATT and CDR2 is SNEGSKA (reference sequence). The CDR3 has 10 amino acids. V was pared by 6 bases and J by 6 bases, with 8 bases between. In nucleotides, the CDR3 is TGCAGTGCCAAGCAGGATGGCTACACCTTC. Its protein product is CSAKQDGYTF.

The V and J genes are TRBV15 and TRBJ2-5; D is unclear. CDR1 and CDR2 from the germline V gene are LNHNV and YYDKDF (reference sequence). V gave up 1 base and J gave up 5 bases, with 11 bases separating them. The CDR3 contains 14 residues. CDR3 in amino acids: CATSRGPTPETQYF. The CDR3 coding sequence is TGTGCCACCAGCAGAGGCCCGACGCCTGAGACCCAGTACTTC.

This clonotype was observed at least ten times. The V gene is TRBV12-3 or TRBV12-4, the J gene TRBJ2-4; D is possibly TRBD1 (6 bases). V lost 6 bases, J lost 0 bases, and 12 bases lay in between. This CDR3 contains 15 residues. CDR3 loop: CASSSGQLAKNIQYF. The DNA for the CDR3 is TGTGCCAGCAGCTCGGGACAACTAGCCAAAAACATTCAGTACTTC.

This clonotype was seen a few times. The junction does not match germline at one end; this may be a read error. The chain recombines TRBV27 with TRBJ2-1, with D possibly TRBD2 on 6 matching bases. The CDR3 loop spans 13 amino acids. The germline V gene encodes CDR1 MNHEY and CDR2 SMNVEV (reference sequence). CDR3 in amino acids: CASNRAGYSEQFF. In DNA form, the CDR3 reads TGTGCCAGCAATCGGGCGGGGTACAGTGAGCAGTTCTTC.

This clonotype was seen many times. This chain's CDR3 is CASSLRGGVSTEAFF. The CDR3 nucleotides read TGTGCCAGCAGCTTACGTGGAGGGGTGAGCACTGAAGCTTTCTTT. This sequence joins TRBV14 and TRBJ1-1; TRBD1 might be the D (5 bases). The CDR3 spans 15 residues. Germline V gene sequence: CDR1 SGHDN, CDR2 FVKESK. Trimming removed 5 bases from V and 4 bases from J, with 17 bases in between.

This clonotype was counted ten times or more. The chain employs TRBV28 and TRBJ1-5, with D possibly matching TRBD1 (5 bases). The germline gives CDR1 MDHEN, CDR2 SYDVKM. The CDR3 sequence is 12 residues long. The V gene lost 3 bases and the J gene lost 7 bases, with 7 bases spanning the gap. CDR3 DNA: TGTGCCAGCAGTTTCGGGGGACAGCCCCAGCATTTT. Translated: CASSFGGQPQHF.

This clonotype was found many times. CDR3 DNA sequence: TGTGCCAGCAGTGAACAGGACGACTATGGCTACACCTTC. Protein product: CASSEQDDYGYTF. The chain joins TRBV25-1 to TRBJ1-2; no clear D. The V and J ends lost 2 bases and 3 bases respectively, with 7 bases between them. This CDR3 is built from 13 residues. From germline, CDR1 is MGHDK and CDR2 SYGVNS.

This clonotype was counted many times. The V gene is TRBV6-1, the J gene TRBJ2-7, with 7 bases that match TRBD1. This CDR3 region has 15 residues. V lost 5 bases, J lost 0 bases, and 7 bases stayed unmatched. Germline V gives CDR1 MNHNS, CDR2 SASEGT. CDR3 residues: CASSPNRGSSYEQYF. The CDR3 DNA is TGTGCCAGCAGTCCTAACAGGGGAAGCTCCTACGAGCAGTACTTC.

This clonotype was counted ten times or more. J is TRBJ1-5 and V is TRBV6-1; TRBD1 aligns across 9 bases. In germline, CDR1 is MNHNS, CDR2 SASEGT. The CDR3 spans 15 residues. V gave up 6 bases and J gave up 3 bases; unmatched junction bases: 6. CDR3 DNA: TGTGCCAGCAGGGCCGGGACAGGGTACAATCAGCCCCAGCATTTT. Protein: CASRAGTGYNQPQHF.

This clonotype was counted many times. The V and J genes are TRBV29-1 and TRBJ2-3; D is ambiguous. The CDR3 length is 11 residues. Deletions cut 7 bases from V and 7 bases from J, with 12 bases between. The germline CDR1 and CDR2 sequences are SQVTM and ANQGSEA. The CDR3 nucleotides are TGCAGCGCCCGACTTGGAAATACGCAGTATTTT. Translated: CSARLGNTQYF.

This chain connects TRBV29-1 to TRBJ1-2, with D perhaps matching TRBD1 (5 bases). CDR1 and CDR2 (germline): SQVTM, ANQGSEA. V lost 5 bases, J lost 8 bases, and 12 bases lay in between. The CDR3 extends over 11 amino acids. CDR3 DNA sequence: TGCAGCGTTTCCAGGGACGGGGGCTACACCTTC. Residues: CSVSRDGGYTF.

This clonotype appeared many times. CDR3 DNA sequence: TGTGCCAGCAGCTTACTACCTAGCGGGGGGAGCACAGATACGCAGTATTTT. Amino acid sequence: CASSLLPSGGSTDTQYF. V usage is TRBV7-3 and J usage is TRBJ2-3, with TRBD2 matching 11 bases. The CDR3 runs to 17 residues. CDR1 and CDR2 (germline): SGHTA, FQGTGA. Trimming at V came to 2 bases and at J to 0 bases, leaving 4 bases not matched to a gene.

This clonotype was recorded a few times. V and J are TRBV20-1 and TRBJ1-5; a possible D gene is TRBD1 (5 bases). Germline CDR1 is DFQATT and CDR2 is SNEGSKA (reference sequence). The CDR3 is 18 amino acids. Trimming took off 3 bases at V and 2 bases at J, with 23 bases between the two ends. The CDR3 nucleotides read TGCAGTGCTAGCACCGGGGCAGGGTGGCCTTGGGGCAATCAGCCCCAGCATTTT. Encoded protein: CSASTGAGWPWGNQPQHF.

The chain links TRBV10-3 to TRBJ2-1; D is uncertain. The V gene lost 4 bases and the J gene lost 0 bases, with 10 bases spanning the gap. CDR3 length: 15 amino acids. Per the germline V gene, CDR1 is ENHRY and CDR2 is SYGVKD. Written as DNA, the CDR3 is TGTGCCATCAGTGTTGTTTTGGGCTCCTACAATGAGCAGTTCTTC. This codes for CAISVVLGSYNEQFF.

This clonotype was counted many times. The V gene is TRBV28, the J gene TRBJ2-1; a weak D match, TRBD2 (7 bases). The CDR3 sequence is 13 residues long. V was trimmed by 6 bases and J by 15 bases, leaving 21 bases between them. CDR1 is MDHEN, CDR2 SYDVKM, per germline. Written as DNA, the CDR3 is TGTGCCAGCAGCCTAACTGGGGCGGGGGCTTTGTTCTTC. Translation: CASSLTGAGALFF. The complete variable domain, with remaining parts taken from reference TRBV28 and TRBJ2-1, reads DVKVTQSSRYLVKRTGEKVFLECVQDMDHENMFWYRQDPGLGLRLIYFSYDVKMKEKGDIPEGYSVSREKKERFSLILESASTNQTSMYLCASSLTGAGALFFGPGTRLTVL.

This clonotype was counted ten times or more. This chain links TRBV14 with TRBJ2-3; the D gene is possibly TRBD2 (6 bases). The length of the CDR3 is 15 residues. Germline CDR1 SGHDN, CDR2 FVKESK. The V end was cut by 4 bases, the J end by 4 bases, with 15 bases between. The CDR3 protein is CASSPQGGEADTQYF. The CDR3 DNA sequence: TGTGCCAGCAGCCCCCAGGGCGGGGAGGCAGATACGCAGTATTTT.

This clonotype was counted ten times or more. The V gene is TRBV7-2, the J gene TRBJ1-5; D is uncertain. CDR1 is SGHTA, CDR2 FQGNSA, per germline. V dropped 5 bases and J dropped 6 bases, with 11 bases sitting between them. The CDR3 contains 13 residues. The CDR3 protein is CASSQLVFQPQHF. CDR3 in DNA: TGTGCCAGCAGCCAACTAGTATTTCAGCCCCAGCATTTT.

This clonotype has ten or more counts. J is TRBJ2-2 and V is TRBV7-9; perhaps D is TRBD1 or TRBD2 (6 bases each). The CDR3 totals 16 residues. CDR1 SEHNR and CDR2 FQNEAQ come from the germline V gene (reference sequence). The V and J ends lost 4 bases and 4 bases respectively, with 16 bases between them. The CDR3 region is CASSSRGGPGTGELFF. In DNA, the CDR3 is TGTGCCAGCAGCTCAAGAGGGGGGCCGGGCACCGGGGAGCTGTTTTTT.

This clonotype has only a few counts. This chain uses TRBV29-1 with TRBJ2-1, with TRBD2 identical over 11 bases. Trimming cost V 7 bases and J 9 bases; bases outside gene matches: 11. This CDR3 is built from 14 residues. Germline CDR1 is SQVTM and CDR2 is ANQGSEA. The CDR3 DNA follows: TGCAGCGCCTCTCGACTAGCGGGGAATAGTGAGCAGTTCTTC. As protein: CSASRLAGNSEQFF.

The chain recombines TRBV23-1 with TRBJ1-2; possibly TRBD1 for D (5 bases). TRBV23-1 is assigned to the ORF class and has an uncertain function. The CDR3 runs to 18 residues. V was pared by 6 bases and J by 8 bases, with 31 bases between. The CDR3 region has the DNA TGCGCCAGCAGCGGGGGATCCTTTCGAGTTCGACTTAGGAGGGGCTACACCTTC. This sequence encodes CASSGGSFRVRLRRGYTF.

This clonotype was counted at least ten times. This sequence joins TRBV2 and TRBJ2-1; tentatively, D is TRBD2 (6 bases). The CDR3 runs to 13 residues. V lost 6 bases and J 6 bases, leaving 12 bases between the germline ends. The V gene's germline CDR1 is SNHLY and CDR2 FYNNEI. CDR3 in amino acids: CASRKTSTNEQFF. The CDR3 coding sequence is TGTGCCAGCAGGAAGACTAGTACCAATGAGCAGTTCTTC.